These 25 T cell receptor beta chains were sequenced from one sample in a study of blood T cell repertoires in COVID-19 (dated by TCRdb to about 2020). Receptor amplification or capture employed the immunoSEQ multiplex PCR assay. What TCRdb holds here is the immuneACCESS table cut down to in-frame rearrangements. Part of the clones is not present; checked against another copy, under half of the missing clones reflect an unresolved V gene, and the others are unexplained. The sample has roughly 380,000 clones on record, roughly 90% of them singletons. Roughly 1.5% of the sample is in the top ten clones. The sequenced sample was peripheral blood. These TCRs come from a woman aged 40 to 50 with COVID-19, enrolled during active disease.

The rearrangement links TRBV11-2 to TRBJ1-2, with 10 bases matching TRBD1. V lost 5 bases and J lost 6; bases outside the gene matches: 3. Germline CDR1 is SGHAT and CDR2 is FQNNGV. The CDR3 has 13 residues. The chain's CDR3 is CASSKTGGNGYTF. DNA for the CDR3: TGTGCCAGCAGCAAGACAGGGGGCAATGGCTACACCTTC. The complete variable domain, with remaining parts taken from reference TRBV11-2 and TRBJ1-2, reads EAGVAQSPRYKIIEKRQSVAFWCNPISGHATLYWYQQILGQGPKLLIQFQNNGVVDDSQLPKDRFSAERLKGVDSTLKIQPAKLEDSAVYLCASSKTGGNGYTFGSGTRLTVV.

The genes are TRBV7-9 and TRBJ1-2; TRBD1 agrees at 8 bases. Germline-derived CDR1 and CDR2 are SEHNR and FQNEAQ (reference sequence). Trimming at V came to 2 bases and at J to 4 bases, leaving 3 bases not matched to a gene. The CDR3 spans 14 residues. The CDR3 DNA sequence: TGTGCCAGCAGCTTACTAGGACAGGGCTATGGCTACACCTTC. Translation gives CASSLLGQGYGYTF.

The chain employs TRBV4-1 and TRBJ1-3; D gene unclear. The V gene lost 0 bases and the J gene lost 5 bases, with 8 bases spanning the gap. The CDR3 totals 14 residues. The germline V gene has CDR1 MGHRA and CDR2 YSYEKL. As DNA, the CDR3 is TGCGCCAGCAGCCAAGAATCTAGGAGAAACACCATATATTTT. It codes for CASSQESRRNTIYF.

Remarks on this clone: Other DNA sequences within the sample encode an identical CDR3. This chain links TRBV28 with TRBJ2-7; a possible D gene is TRBD2 (5 bases). Germline V gene lookup returns CDR1 MDHEN and CDR2 SYDVKM. CDR3 length equals 15 residues. Trimming took off 1 base at V and 3 bases at J, with 13 bases between the two ends. The CDR3 loop reads CASSLSGGRVYEQYF. As DNA, the CDR3 is TGTGCCAGCAGTTTATCGGGTGGGAGAGTCTACGAGCAGTACTTC.

The chain has TRBV6-5 and TRBJ1-3; TRBD1 matches 9 bases. Germline V gene lookup returns CDR1 MNHEY and CDR2 SVGAGI. V was clipped by 6 bases and J by 4 bases; unmatched bases: 4. CDR3 size: 14 residues. CDR3 nucleotides: TGTGCCAGCAGGGACAGGGGAGGGGGAAACACCATATATTTT. Residues: CASRDRGGGNTIYF.

V usage is TRBV6-1 and J usage is TRBJ2-6; no definite D call. The V gene lost 3 bases and the J gene lost 4 bases, with 10 bases spanning the gap. The CDR3 runs 15 residues. Germline V gene sequence: CDR1 MNHNS, CDR2 SASEGT. The CDR3 DNA reads TGTGCCAGCAGTGATTGGGCGAAGGGGGCCAACGTCCTGACTTTC. Amino acids: CASSDWAKGANVLTF.

This clone appeared once. This chain uses TRBV2 with TRBJ2-2, with 7 nucleotides matching TRBD2. The length of the CDR3 is 15 residues. The V gene end was trimmed by 9 bases and the J gene end by 3 bases; junction bases not matched to a gene: 10. Germline V lookup: CDR1 SNHLY, CDR2 FYNNEI. Here the CDR3 DNA reads TGTGCCAGTACCTGGGGGGGAGTCCACACCGGGGAGCTGTTTTTT. Translated, it gives CASTWGGVHTGELFF.

The rearrangement uses TRBV4-1 and TRBJ2-1; D is perhaps TRBD1 (6 bases). Between the trimmed V and J ends, which lost 2 bases and 9 bases, there was a span of 11 bases. CDR1 and CDR2 (germline): MGHRA, YSYEKL. The CDR3 has 13 amino acids. The CDR3: CASSQYGGPEQFF. The CDR3 bases are TGCGCCAGCAGCCAATATGGGGGCCCTGAGCAGTTCTTC.

This chain links TRBV15 with TRBJ1-2, with 7 bases identical to TRBD1. CDR1 is LNHNV and CDR2 is YYDKDF in the germline V gene (reference sequence). J lost 3 bases, V lost 5 bases, and 9 bases had no gene match. The CDR3 totals 15 residues. The CDR3 nucleotides are TGTGCCACCAGCCTAGTAAAAGGGGGCCACTATGGCTACACCTTC. It translates to CATSLVKGGHYGYTF.

V gene TRBV30 combines with J gene TRBJ2-3; 9 bases line up with TRBD1. CDR1 and CDR2 (germline): GTSNPN, SVGIG (reference sequence). Trimming took 2 bases from V and 6 from J; bases not matched to a gene: 6. CDR3 size: 14 residues. DNA of the CDR3: TGTGCCTGGAGTCAGACAGGGGGTGGGGATACGCAGTATTTT. Protein sequence: CAWSQTGGGDTQYF. The whole variable domain, remainder taken from reference TRBV30 and TRBJ2-3, is SQTIHQWPATLVQPVGSPLSLECTVEGTSNPNLYWYRQAAGRGLQLLFYSVGIGQISSEVPQNLSASRPQDRQFILSSKKLLLSDSGFYLCAWSQTGGGDTQYFGPGTRLTVL.

The V gene is TRBV20-1, the J gene TRBJ1-1; a weak D match, TRBD1 (6 bases). Germline CDR1 and CDR2: DFQATT and SNEGSKA (reference sequence). The germline V and J ends were trimmed by 6 bases and 6 bases, with 8 bases remaining between them. CDR3 length: 10 amino acids. This chain's CDR3 is CSADRSEAFF. DNA for the CDR3: TGCAGTGCCGACAGGTCTGAAGCTTTCTTT.

The chain is built from TRBV7-8 and TRBJ1-6, with D possibly TRBD1 on 6 matching bases. The CDR3 contains 14 residues. V was shortened by 3 bases and J by 8 bases, with 11 bases between the two germline ends. Germline CDR1 reads SGHVS; CDR2 reads FQNEAQ. CDR3 sequence: CASSFSGGDSPLHF. The DNA for the CDR3 is TGTGCCAGCAGCTTTTCTGGGGGCGATTCACCCCTCCACTTT.

The rearrangement uses TRBV6-1 and TRBJ2-4; D might be TRBD1 (5 bases). Germline V CDR1 and CDR2: MNHNS, SASEGT. The CDR3 covers 15 residues. The V end was cut by 1 base, the J end by 3 bases, with 10 bases between. This CDR3 is CASSEGGADKNIQYF. In nucleotides, the CDR3 is TGTGCCAGCAGTGAAGGGGGCGCAGACAAAAACATTCAGTACTTC.

A few counts support this clone. V usage is TRBV6-4 and J usage is TRBJ1-1; 9 nucleotides align to TRBD1. Germline V gives CDR1 MRHNA, CDR2 SNTAGT. With V trimmed by 6 bases and J by 11 bases, 10 bases remained unmatched. This CDR3 contains 13 residues. The CDR3 nucleotides are TGTGCCAGCAGCGCCGGGACAGGGAAGAGTGCTTTCTTT. This encodes CASSAGTGKSAFF.

The rearrangement joins TRBV5-6 to TRBJ2-3; D is perhaps TRBD2 (5 bases). The CDR3 spans 15 residues. The germline V and J ends were trimmed by 0 bases and 2 bases, with 10 bases remaining between them. The V gene's germline CDR1 is SGHDT and CDR2 YYEEEE. In DNA, the CDR3 is TGTGCCAGCAGCTTGGACCTAGCTGTCACAGATACGCAGTATTTT. Translating it yields CASSLDLAVTDTQYF.

The chain combines TRBV4-3 with TRBJ2-1, with 7 bases lining up with TRBD2. Looked up from germline, CDR1 is LGHNA and CDR2 is YSLEER. J gave up 8 bases and V 0 bases, and 13 bases lay outside the gene matches. CDR3 length: 17 residues. The CDR3 region has the DNA TGCGCCAGCAGCCAAGAGGGTGCTAGCGGAGACATAGATGAGCAGTTCTTC. Translating it yields CASSQEGASGDIDEQFF.

The V gene is TRBV19, the J gene TRBJ1-2; TRBD1 matches 9 bases. This CDR3 spans 14 amino acids. Germline CDR1 and CDR2: LNHDA and SQIVND (reference sequence). Germline trimming cut 5 bases from V and 7 bases from J; bases unmatched to any gene: 8. CDR3 sequence (DNA): TGTGCCAGTAGTCGACAGGGGGTGCCTGGTGGCTACACCTTC. Protein product: CASSRQGVPGGYTF.

V usage is TRBV19 and J usage is TRBJ2-1; D is unclear. V lost 3 bases and J 4 bases, leaving 16 bases between the germline ends. The germline V gene encodes CDR1 LNHDA and CDR2 SQIVND (reference sequence). The CDR3 consists of 16 residues. This chain's CDR3 is CASSIVQPNPYNEQFF. The CDR3, as DNA: TGTGCCAGTAGTATTGTACAGCCCAACCCGTACAATGAGCAGTTCTTC.

This clone was picked up a small number of times. This rearrangement joins TRBV6-2 or TRBV6-3 to TRBJ2-3; 10 nucleotides agree with TRBD1. CDR1 and CDR2 (germline): MNHEY, SVGEGT. The CDR3 consists of 14 residues. V shed 5 bases and J 5 bases; nucleotides not matched to a gene: 4. DNA for the CDR3: TGTGCCAGCAGTCAACGGACAGGGGGAGATACGCAGTATTTT. This encodes CASSQRTGGDTQYF.

The rearrangement uses TRBV29-1 and TRBJ2-1; TRBD2 agrees at 7 bases. The CDR3 spans 13 residues. With V trimmed by 4 bases and J by 9 bases, 9 bases remained unmatched. The germline CDR1 and CDR2 sequences are SQVTM and ANQGSEA. The CDR3 DNA sequence: TGCAGCGTTGGACTAGCCCCTCTGGGTGAGCAGTTCTTC. Translated: CSVGLAPLGEQFF.

The gene calls are TRBV18 and TRBJ2-4; the D gene is possibly TRBD1 (6 bases). Germline assignment: CDR1 KGHSH and CDR2 LQKENI. Trimming left V 0 bases short and J 2 bases short, with 17 bases between. CDR3 length equals 18 residues. CDR3 in DNA: TGTGCCAGCTCACCACCGTCGTCAGGGGTTGGTTCCAAAAACATTCAGTACTTC. This gives the protein CASSPPSSGVGSKNIQYF.

On this clone: The sample holds other DNA sequences that translate to the same CDR3. This sequence joins TRBV11-3 and TRBJ1-1; D not resolved. Trimming cost V 1 base and J 1 base, with 7 bases left between them. Germline V gives CDR1 SGHNT, CDR2 YENEEA. CDR3 length: 14 amino acids. CDR3: CASSLGAGNTEAFF. In nucleotides, the CDR3 is TGTGCCAGCAGCTTAGGGGCGGGGAACACTGAAGCTTTCTTT.

The chain carries TRBV27 and TRBJ2-1; tentatively, D is TRBD2 (6 bases). The CDR3 is made up of 15 amino acids. The germline V and J ends were trimmed by 3 bases and 2 bases, with 11 bases remaining between them. Germline CDR1 reads MNHEY; CDR2 reads SMNVEV (reference sequence). CDR3 loop: CASSLGGPPYNEQFF. The CDR3 DNA follows: TGTGCCAGCAGTTTGGGGGGTCCTCCCTACAATGAGCAGTTCTTC.

Regarding this clone: At one end the junction does not follow the germline gene, possibly because of a read error. The chain recombines TRBV6-5 with TRBJ1-2; 9 nucleotides match TRBD1. CDR3 length: 14 residues. The germline CDR1 and CDR2 sequences are MNHEY and SVGAGI. CDR3 DNA: TGCCTCATCGGGACAGGGTTAAGCTTGGGTGGCTACACCTTC. Encoded protein: CLIGTGLSLGGYTF.

J is TRBJ2-3 and V is TRBV6-5, with a possible D match to TRBD2 (5 bases). Trimming removed 5 bases at V and 1 base at J, with 7 bases between. The CDR3 totals 13 residues. Germline lookup yields CDR1 MNHEY and CDR2 SVGAGI. CDR3 in DNA: TGTGCCAGCAGTCCCGGGGGCACAGATACGCAGTATTTT. It is translated as CASSPGGTDTQYF.